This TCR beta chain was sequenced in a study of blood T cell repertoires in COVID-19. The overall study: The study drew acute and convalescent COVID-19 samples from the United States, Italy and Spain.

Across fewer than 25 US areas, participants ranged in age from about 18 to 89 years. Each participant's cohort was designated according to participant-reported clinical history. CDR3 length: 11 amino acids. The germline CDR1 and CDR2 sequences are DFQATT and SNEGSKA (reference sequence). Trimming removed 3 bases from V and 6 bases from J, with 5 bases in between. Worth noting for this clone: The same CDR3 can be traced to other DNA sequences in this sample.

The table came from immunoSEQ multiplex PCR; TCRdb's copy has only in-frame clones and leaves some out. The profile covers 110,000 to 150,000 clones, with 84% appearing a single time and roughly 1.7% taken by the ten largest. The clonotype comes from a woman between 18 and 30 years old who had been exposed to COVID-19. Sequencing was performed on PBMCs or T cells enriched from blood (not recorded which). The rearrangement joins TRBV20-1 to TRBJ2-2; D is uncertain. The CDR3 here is CSARGPGELFF. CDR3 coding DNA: TGCAGTGCTAGGGGCCCCGGGGAGCTGTTTTTT.